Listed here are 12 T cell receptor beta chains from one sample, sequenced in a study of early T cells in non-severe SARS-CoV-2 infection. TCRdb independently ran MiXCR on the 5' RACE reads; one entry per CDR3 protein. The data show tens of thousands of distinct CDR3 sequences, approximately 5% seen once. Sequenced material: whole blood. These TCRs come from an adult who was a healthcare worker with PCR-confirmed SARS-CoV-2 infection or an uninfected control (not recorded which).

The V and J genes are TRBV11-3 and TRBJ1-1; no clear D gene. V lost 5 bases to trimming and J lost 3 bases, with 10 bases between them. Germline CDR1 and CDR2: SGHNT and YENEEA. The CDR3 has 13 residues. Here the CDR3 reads CASSPHRDTEAFF. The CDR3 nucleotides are TGTGCCAGCAGCCCCCACCGGGACACTGAAGCTTTCTTT.

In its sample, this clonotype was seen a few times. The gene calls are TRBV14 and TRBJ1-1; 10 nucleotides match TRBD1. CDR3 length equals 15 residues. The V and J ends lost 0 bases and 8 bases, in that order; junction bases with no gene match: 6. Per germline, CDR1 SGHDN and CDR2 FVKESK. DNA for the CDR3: TGTGCCAGCAGCCAAGATGGGACAGGGGACTTAGAAGCTTTCTTT. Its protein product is CASSQDGTGDLEAFF.

The CDR3, as DNA: TGTGCCAGCAGCGCCAGACTAGCGGGGGGGCCTGGCGGGGAGCTGTTTTTT. This gives the protein CASSARLAGGPGGELFF. V usage is TRBV9 and J usage is TRBJ2-2, with 14 nucleotides matching TRBD2. Losses at the gene ends were 3 bases for V and 7 bases for J; bases not matched to a gene: 8. Germline V gene sequence: CDR1 SGDLS, CDR2 YYNGEE. This CDR3 has 17 amino acids.

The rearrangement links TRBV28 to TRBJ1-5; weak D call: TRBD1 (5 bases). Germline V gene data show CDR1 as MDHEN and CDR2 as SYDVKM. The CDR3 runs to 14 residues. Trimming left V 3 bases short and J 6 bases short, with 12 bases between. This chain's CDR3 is CASSFIQRGQPQHF. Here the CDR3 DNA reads TGTGCCAGCAGTTTCATCCAGAGGGGTCAGCCCCAGCATTTT. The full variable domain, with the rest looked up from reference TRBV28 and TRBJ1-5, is DVKVTQSSRYLVKRTGEKVFLECVQDMDHENMFWYRQDPGLGLRLIYFSYDVKMKEKGDIPEGYSVSREKKERFSLILESASTNQTSMYLCASSFIQRGQPQHFGDGTRLSIL.

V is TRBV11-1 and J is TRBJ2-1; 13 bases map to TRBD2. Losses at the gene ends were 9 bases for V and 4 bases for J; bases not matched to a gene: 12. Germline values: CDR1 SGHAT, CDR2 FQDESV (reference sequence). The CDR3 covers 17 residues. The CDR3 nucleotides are TGTGCCAGGGGGGGACTAGCGGGGACCCCTTCGTACAATGAGCAGTTCTTC. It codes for CARGGLAGTPSYNEQFF.

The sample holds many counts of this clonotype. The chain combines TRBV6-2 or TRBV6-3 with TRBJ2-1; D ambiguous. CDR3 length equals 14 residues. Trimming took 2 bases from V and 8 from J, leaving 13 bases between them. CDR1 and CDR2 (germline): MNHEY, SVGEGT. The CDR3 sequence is CASSYLGEVDEQFF. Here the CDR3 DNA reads TGTGCCAGCAGTTACCTCGGAGAGGTCGATGAGCAGTTCTTC.

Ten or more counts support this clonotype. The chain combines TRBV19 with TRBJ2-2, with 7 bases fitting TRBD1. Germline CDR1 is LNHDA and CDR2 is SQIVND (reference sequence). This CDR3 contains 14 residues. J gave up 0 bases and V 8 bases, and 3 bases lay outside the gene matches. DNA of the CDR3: TGTGCCAGTCGAGGGACAGCGAACACCGGGGAGCTGTTTTTT. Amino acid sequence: CASRGTANTGELFF.

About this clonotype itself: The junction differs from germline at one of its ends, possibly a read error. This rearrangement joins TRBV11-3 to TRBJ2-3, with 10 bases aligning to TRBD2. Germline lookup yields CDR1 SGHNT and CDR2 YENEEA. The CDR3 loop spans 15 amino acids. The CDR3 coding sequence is TGTGCCAGCAGCCCTAGCGGGGGCCCCACAGATACGCAGTTTTTT. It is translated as CASSPSGGPTDTQFF.

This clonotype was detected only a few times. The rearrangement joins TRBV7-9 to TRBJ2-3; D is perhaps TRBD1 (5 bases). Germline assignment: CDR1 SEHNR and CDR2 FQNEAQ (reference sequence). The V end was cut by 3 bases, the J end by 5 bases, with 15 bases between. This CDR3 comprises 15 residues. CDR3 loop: CASSFGLIRGDTQYF. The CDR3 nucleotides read TGTGCCAGCAGCTTTGGCCTAATAAGGGGAGATACGCAGTATTTT.

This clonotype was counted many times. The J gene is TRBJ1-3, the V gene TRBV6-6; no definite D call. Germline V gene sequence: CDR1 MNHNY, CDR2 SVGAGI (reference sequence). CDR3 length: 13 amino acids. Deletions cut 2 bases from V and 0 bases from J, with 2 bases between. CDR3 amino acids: CASSYPSGNTIYF. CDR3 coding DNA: TGTGCCAGCAGTTACCCCTCTGGAAACACCATATATTTT.

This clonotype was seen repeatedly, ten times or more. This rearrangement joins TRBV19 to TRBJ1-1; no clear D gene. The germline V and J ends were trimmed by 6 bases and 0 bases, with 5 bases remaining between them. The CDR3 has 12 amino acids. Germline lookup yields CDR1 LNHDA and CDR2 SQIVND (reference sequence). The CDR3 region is CASRKLNTEAFF. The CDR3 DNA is TGTGCCAGTAGGAAATTGAACACTGAAGCTTTCTTT.

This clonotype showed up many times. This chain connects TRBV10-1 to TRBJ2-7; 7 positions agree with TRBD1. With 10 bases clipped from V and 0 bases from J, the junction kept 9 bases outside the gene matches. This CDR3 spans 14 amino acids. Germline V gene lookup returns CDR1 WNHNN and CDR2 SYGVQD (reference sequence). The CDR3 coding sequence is TGCGCCACCCCGACCGGGACAGACTCCTACGAGCAGTACTTC. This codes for CATPTGTDSYEQYF.